The clone carrying this T cell receptor beta chain has only a few counts. Only in-frame clones appear in the TCRdb table, and some are missing; sequencing was by immunoSEQ multiplex PCR. The sample has some 200,000 clones; about three quarters are singletons. The sample comes from a study of cytotoxic CD8 clonotypes in ibrutinib-treated CLL. As for the study in general: Patients gave response samples after a median around eleven months of treatment, range 6 to 36.

The V end was cut by 4 bases, the J end by 4 bases, with 17 bases between. This CDR3 contains 16 residues. Looked up from germline, CDR1 is SGHDN and CDR2 is FVKESK. The rearrangement links TRBV14 to TRBJ2-1; the D gene is possibly TRBD2 (5 bases). This TCR derives from a human donor with chronic lymphocytic leukemia. Sequencing used PBMCs, obtained after 12 months of ibrutinib treatment. The CDR3 loop reads CASSPVGRGRYNEQFF. CDR3 bases: TGTGCCAGCAGCCCGGTCGGTCGCGGGCGATACAATGAGCAGTTCTTC.